The 11 T cell receptor beta chains below were found in one sample sequenced in a study of early T cells in non-severe SARS-CoV-2 infection. From the 5' RACE reads, TCRdb called clonotypes with MiXCR, one entry per CDR3 protein. The data contain roughly 56,000 distinct CDR3 sequences, about 13% of them singletons. Material: whole blood. The receptors were sampled from an adult who was a healthcare worker with PCR-confirmed SARS-CoV-2 infection or an uninfected control (not recorded which).

In the case of this clonotype: This may be a read error: a much more frequent sequence differs by one nucleotide. J is TRBJ2-7 and V is TRBV6-9; TRBD1 is a possible D gene (6 bases). The DNA end lines up better with TRBJ2-1; the J call may be wrong. The CDR3 contains 15 residues. Germline V gives CDR1 MNHGY, CDR2 SVAAGI. The CDR3 DNA sequence: TGTGCCAGCAGTTCCGGCCGGACAGAGACCTACGAGCAGTTCTTC. Its translation: CASSSGRTETYEQFF.

This clonotype was seen many times. This rearrangement joins TRBV7-9 to TRBJ1-3; the match to TRBD1 covers 7 bases. This CDR3 is built from 14 residues. Germline CDR1 reads SEHNR; CDR2 reads FQNEAQ (reference sequence). Trimming cost V 8 bases and J 2 bases; bases outside gene matches: 6. The CDR3 reads CASLTDRAGNTIYF. Written as DNA, the CDR3 is TGTGCCAGCCTTACCGACAGGGCTGGAAACACCATATATTTT.

The CDR3 DNA follows: TGTGCCAGCAGTTCACACCGGGACTCCCGCGCTGAAGCTTTCTTT. Translation gives CASSSHRDSRAEAFF. The chain has TRBV12-3 or TRBV12-4 and TRBJ1-1; the D gene is possibly TRBD1 (5 bases). The CDR3 spans 15 residues. V was trimmed by 4 bases and J by 6 bases, leaving 18 bases between them.

There are a few counts of this clonotype. V gene TRBV12-3 or TRBV12-4 combines with J gene TRBJ2-5; 11 nucleotides match TRBD2. This CDR3 spans 15 amino acids. The V segment lost 6 bases and the J segment 1 base; nucleotides outside the gene matches: 4. CDR3 nucleotide sequence: TGTGCCAGCAGGCTAGCGGGAGGTATCCAAGAGACCCAGTACTTC. Translating gives CASRLAGGIQETQYF.

The rearrangement links TRBV20-1 to TRBJ2-1; TRBD2 agrees at 12 bases. Germline V gene data show CDR1 as DFQATT and CDR2 as SNEGSKA (reference sequence). CDR3 length: 14 residues. Losses at the gene ends were 6 bases for V and 7 bases for J; bases not matched to a gene: 7. Here the CDR3 reads CSATTSGSENEQFF. For the CDR3, the DNA is TGCAGTGCAACGACTAGCGGGAGTGAAAATGAGCAGTTCTTC.

In its sample, this clonotype was seen many times. J is TRBJ1-5 and V is TRBV24-1; perhaps TRBD1 as D (5 bases). CDR3 length: 13 residues. The V gene's germline CDR1 is KGHDR and CDR2 SFDVKD. Trimming removed 0 bases from V and 9 bases from J, with 8 bases in between. The CDR3 protein is CATSDLGGWPQHF. The CDR3 nucleotides are TGTGCCACCAGTGATTTGGGGGGATGGCCCCAGCATTTT.

This clonotype was seen a few times. J is TRBJ2-7 and V is TRBV27, with no clear D. Deletions cut 8 bases from V and 2 bases from J, with 19 bases between. This CDR3 is built from 15 residues. Germline-derived CDR1 and CDR2 are MNHEY and SMNVEV (reference sequence). The CDR3 coding sequence is TGTGCCAGCCGGCCTCCCCGTAGGGCGCCCTACGAGCAGTACTTC. This gives the protein CASRPPRRAPYEQYF.

Notes on this clonotype: This may arise from a read error, as a much more abundant clone is one base away. This sequence joins TRBV6-4 and TRBJ2-3; 9 positions agree with TRBD2. Trimming took 3 bases from V and 2 from J; bases not matched to a gene: 6. The CDR3 totals 16 residues. Germline V CDR1 and CDR2: MRHNA, SNTAGT. The CDR3 DNA reads TGTGCCAGCAGTGAAGAGAGCGGGGGGACCACAGATACGCAGTATTTT. This translates into CASSEESGGTTDTQYF.

V gene TRBV6-5 combines with J gene TRBJ1-5; 8 bases fit TRBD1. This CDR3 comprises 15 residues. After removal of 6 bases from V and 3 bases from J, the junction contained 7 bases not matched to a gene. The germline CDR1 and CDR2 sequences are MNHEY and SVGAGI. For the CDR3, the DNA is TGTGCCAGCAGGAGACAGGGGCTCCACAATCAGCCCCAGCATTTT. Protein: CASRRQGLHNQPQHF.

The chain links TRBV7-3 to TRBJ2-2, with 10 nucleotides matching TRBD1. J gave up 4 bases and V 2 bases, and 7 bases lay outside the gene matches. Germline CDR1 SGHTA, CDR2 FQGTGA. This CDR3 region has 17 residues. The CDR3 region is CASSLLRQGAGTGELFF. The CDR3 DNA follows: TGTGCCAGCAGCTTACTCCGACAGGGGGCGGGCACCGGGGAGCTGTTTTTT.

The chain has TRBV29-1 and TRBJ2-4; the D call may be TRBD1 or TRBD2 (6 bases each). Trimming took off 4 bases at V and 7 bases at J, with 17 bases between the two ends. The CDR3 has 14 amino acids. From germline, CDR1 is SQVTM and CDR2 ANQGSEA. As DNA, the CDR3 is TGCAGCGTTGTAGTGCGGAGGGGGGCGAACATTCAGTACTTC. It yields the protein CSVVVRRGANIQYF. The whole variable domain, filled in from reference TRBV29-1 and TRBJ2-4, reads SAVISQKPSRDICQRGTSLTIQCQVDSQVTMMFWYRQQPGQSLTLIATANQGSEATYESGFVIDKFPISRPNLTFSTLTVSNMSPEDSSIYLCSVVVRRGANIQYFGAGTRLSVL.